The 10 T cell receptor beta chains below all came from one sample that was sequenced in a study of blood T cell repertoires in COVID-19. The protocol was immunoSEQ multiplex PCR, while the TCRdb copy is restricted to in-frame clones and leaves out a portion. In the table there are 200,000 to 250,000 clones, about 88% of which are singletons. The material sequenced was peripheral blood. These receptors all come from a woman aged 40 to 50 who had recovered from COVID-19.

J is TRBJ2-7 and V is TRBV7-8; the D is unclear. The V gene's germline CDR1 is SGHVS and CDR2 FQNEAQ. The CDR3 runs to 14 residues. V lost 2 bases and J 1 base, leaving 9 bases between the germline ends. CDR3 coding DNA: TGTGCCAGCAGCTTAATTCTGAGTTCCTACGAGCAGTACTTC. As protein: CASSLILSSYEQYF.

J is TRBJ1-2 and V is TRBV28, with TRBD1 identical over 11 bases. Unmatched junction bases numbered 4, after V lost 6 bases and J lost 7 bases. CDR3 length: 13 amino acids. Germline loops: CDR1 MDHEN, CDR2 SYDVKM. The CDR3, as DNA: TGTGCCAGCAGCCGGACAGGGGGCGGTGGCTACACCTTC. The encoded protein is CASSRTGGGGYTF.

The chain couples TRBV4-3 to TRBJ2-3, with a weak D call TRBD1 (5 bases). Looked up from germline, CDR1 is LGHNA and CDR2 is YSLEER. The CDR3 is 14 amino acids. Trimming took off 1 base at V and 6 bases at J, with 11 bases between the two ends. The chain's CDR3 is CASSQVLGRDTQYF. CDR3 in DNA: TGCGCCAGCAGCCAAGTTCTGGGGCGGGATACGCAGTATTTT.

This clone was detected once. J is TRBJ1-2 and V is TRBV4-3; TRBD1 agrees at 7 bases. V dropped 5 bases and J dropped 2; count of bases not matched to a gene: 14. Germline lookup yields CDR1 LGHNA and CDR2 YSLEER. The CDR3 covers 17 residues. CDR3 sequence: CASSFGERQGQNYGYTF. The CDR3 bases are TGCGCCAGCAGCTTCGGTGAAAGACAGGGTCAAAACTATGGCTACACCTTC.

In DNA, the CDR3 is TGTGCCAGTCTTCCCCGGGGTGGCAATGAGCAGTTCTTC. Translated: CASLPRGGNEQFF. This chain connects TRBV7-9 to TRBJ2-1; TRBD2 is a possible D gene (5 bases). This CDR3 spans 13 amino acids. The germline V gene has CDR1 SEHNR and CDR2 FQNEAQ (reference sequence). V lost 9 bases, J lost 6 bases, and 15 bases lay in between.

The CDR3 here is CASSQHPGAANEKLFF. CDR3 in DNA: TGTGCCAGCAGCCAGCATCCAGGGGCGGCTAATGAAAAACTGTTTTTT. The chain combines TRBV4-2 with TRBJ1-4, with D possibly matching TRBD1 (6 bases). Trimming removed 3 bases from V and 3 bases from J, with 14 bases in between. CDR3 size: 16 residues. Germline-derived CDR1 and CDR2 are LGHNA and YNFKEQ.

The CDR3 protein is CASSHRTSYETQYF. In DNA, the CDR3 is TGTGCCAGCAGCCATAGGACTAGCTATGAGACCCAGTACTTC. V usage is TRBV9 and J usage is TRBJ2-5, with 8 bases that match TRBD2. The CDR3 runs to 14 residues. V lost 4 bases, J lost 5 bases, and 7 bases stayed unmatched. Germline V gene lookup returns CDR1 SGDLS and CDR2 YYNGEE.

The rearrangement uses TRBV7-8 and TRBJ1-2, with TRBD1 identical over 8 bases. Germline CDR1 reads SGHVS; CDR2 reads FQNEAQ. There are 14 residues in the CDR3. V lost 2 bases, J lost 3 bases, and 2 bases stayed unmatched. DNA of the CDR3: TGTGCCAGCAGCTTAATACAGGGGGACTATGGCTACACCTTC. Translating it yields CASSLIQGDYGYTF.

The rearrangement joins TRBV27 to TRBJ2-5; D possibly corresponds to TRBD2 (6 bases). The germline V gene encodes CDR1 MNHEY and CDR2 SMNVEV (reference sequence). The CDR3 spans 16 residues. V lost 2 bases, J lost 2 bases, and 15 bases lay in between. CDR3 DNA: TGTGCCAGCAGTTTAAGTTATCGGACTACACAAGAGACCCAGTACTTC. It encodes CASSLSYRTTQETQYF.

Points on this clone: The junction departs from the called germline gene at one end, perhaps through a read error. The CDR3 nucleotides read TGTGCTAGCAGCCCCGGACTAGCGGATGTATTGTATTTT. This encodes CASSPGLADVLYF. V and J are TRBV7-7 and TRBJ2-3; 10 bases are a match to TRBD2. Looked up from germline, CDR1 is SSHAT and CDR2 is FNYEAQ (reference sequence). The CDR3 runs 13 residues.